This is a list of T cell receptor beta chains from one sample in a study of blood T cells in healthy people across ages. One entry per CDR3 protein results from TCRdb running MiXCR on the 5' RACE reads. The data contain 700,000 or so distinct CDR3 sequences, over 40% of them seen just once; the ten biggest clones take up around 32%. Sequenced input: blood. All receptors come from a man older than 75 in good health. Both conserved end residues are part of each CDR3. The D gene is left open where the match is weak. Some rows mark clone size as missing; the rest say once, few, many or name a class of expanded clone.

>-|TRBJ1-5|-|TRBV20-1
TGCAGTGCTCGGGCCGATCCAAATCAGCCCCAGCATTTT
CSARADPNQPQHF
>-|TRBJ1-2|once|TRBV25-1
TGTGCCAGCAGTGAATACGAGGAGAGAGGCTACACCTTC
CASSEYEERGYTF
>-|TRBJ2-3|-|TRBV20-1
TGCAGTGCTAGGGATCCCCGACAGGACTACACAGATACGCAGTATTTT
CSARDPRQDYTDTQYF
>-|TRBJ1-3|-|TRBV25-1
TGTGCCGGCAGTGCGGCAGCAAGCTCTGGAAACACCATATATTTT
CAGSAAASSGNTIYF
>TRBD1|TRBJ1-2|once|TRBV15
TGTGCCACCAGCAGGAACACAGGGGCCGGTGGCTACACCTTC
CATSRNTGAGGYTF
>-|TRBJ2-3|-|TRBV29-1
TGCAGCGTCCGTACTGGCGGGCGTTCCCAGCTCACAGATACGCAGTATTTT
CSVRTGGRSQLTDTQYF
>-|TRBJ1-2|-|TRBV29-1
TGCAGCGTTGAAAAGGACACCGTCAACTATGGCTCCACCTTC
CSVEKDTVNYGSTF
>-|TRBJ2-5|few|TRBV6-6
TGTGCCAGCAGTTACTCGGACGGCAGGGGACAAGAGACCCAGTACTTC
CASSYSDGRGQETQYF
>TRBD1|TRBJ1-2|-|TRBV20-1
TGCGGTGCCCCGGGACAGGATAACTATGGCTACACCTTC
CGAPGQDNYGYTF
>TRBD2|TRBJ2-3|few|TRBV27
TGTGCCAGCTTCCCGGGGGGGCCGTTCGGCACAGATACGCAGTATTTT
CASFPGGPFGTDTQYF
>TRBD1|TRBJ2-1|-|TRBV7-9
TGTGCCAGCAGCTTAGCGAAGCTGGCCGGGACAGGGGTATACAATGAGCAGTTCTTC
CASSLAKLAGTGVYNEQFF
>-|TRBJ2-1|-|TRBV4-2
TGTGTCAGTACTAGGGAGGATTTCAGTGAGCAGTTCTTC
CVSTREDFSEQFF
>-|TRBJ1-1|-|TRBV7-9
TGTGCCAGCAGCCAGGAGGACTTCACTGAAGCTTTCTTT
CASSQEDFTEAFF
>-|TRBJ1-1|few|TRBV20-1
TGCAGTGCTTGTATCAGGGACGCTGAAGCTTTCTTT
CSACIRDAEAFF
>TRBD1|TRBJ2-6|-|TRBV28
TGTGCCAGCTCTCGACAGGGGGCGGATGGGGCCAACGTCCTGACTTTC
CASSRQGADGANVLTF
>-|TRBJ2-5|-|TRBV29-1
TGCAGCGTCGCACCCGGGGGTCAAAAGACCCAGTACTTC
CSVAPGGQKTQYF
>-|TRBJ1-2|-|TRBV6-5
TGTGCCAGCAGCCCCACCCGCCAGGGCTCTGGCTACACCTTC
CASSPTRQGSGYTF
>-|TRBJ2-1|few|TRBV28
TGTGCCAGCATTTTTCCAACTCGCCTGGGGTACAATGAGCAGTTCTTC
CASIFPTRLGYNEQFF
>TRBD2|TRBJ2-3|-|TRBV20-1
TGCAGTGCCAAGCGGGAGGGCACAGATACGCAGTATTTT
CSAKREGTDTQYF
>TRBD1|TRBJ1-4|few|TRBV20-1
TGCAGTGCTATTATGAGGACAGGGGGGGGTAAACTGTTTTTT
CSAIMRTGGGKLFF
>TRBD1|TRBJ1-2|-|TRBV10-3
TGTGCCAGCACCGGGACAGGTATTAACTATGGCTACACCTTC
CASTGTGINYGYTF
>-|TRBJ1-2|few|TRBV30
TGTGCCTGGAGTGCCATTCTTAACTATGGCTACACCTTC
CAWSAILNYGYTF
>TRBD2|TRBJ2-1|-|TRBV4-2
TGTGCCAGCAGCCCAAAAGGGACTAGCGGGAACAATGAGCAGTTCTTC
CASSPKGTSGNNEQFF
>TRBD2|TRBJ2-5|few|TRBV6-1
TGTGCCAGCAGTGATGCGTGGGGGGGATCGGCCCAGTACTTC
CASSDAWGGSAQYF